Each of the 31 T cell receptor beta chains below was sequenced from the same sample in a study of cytomegalovirus exposure and HLA in healthy donors. PCR used 60 Vbeta primers and 13 Jbeta primers. Only in-frame clones appear in the TCRdb table, and some are missing; sequencing was by immunoSEQ multiplex PCR. The sample holds approximately 140,000 clones; around 78% are singletons and the top ten take roughly 2.8%. The sample was PBMCs. These receptors were collected from a male donor in good health and CMV-seronegative.

The J gene is TRBJ2-7, the V gene TRBV19; 10 bases are shared with TRBD1. Per the germline V gene, CDR1 is LNHDA and CDR2 is SQIVND (reference sequence). This CDR3 comprises 16 residues. V was pared by 3 bases and J by 4 bases, with 9 bases of the junction left unmatched. The CDR3 spells CASSISSGTGAYEQYF. The CDR3 nucleotides are TGTGCCAGTAGTATCTCGTCGGGGACAGGGGCGTACGAGCAGTACTTC.

The chain links TRBV13 to TRBJ2-3; TRBD2 might be the D (5 bases). CDR1 is PRHDT and CDR2 is FYEKMQ in the germline V gene (reference sequence). V lost 5 bases to trimming and J lost 6 bases, with 15 bases between them. The CDR3 runs to 14 residues. CDR3 DNA sequence: TGTGCCAGCAGCGGAAGGAGGAATCTGGATACGCAGTATTTT. Protein: CASSGRRNLDTQYF.

V is TRBV4-1 and J is TRBJ2-7; 12 positions match TRBD2. With V trimmed by 4 bases and J by 5 bases, 6 bases remained unmatched. Germline CDR1 is MGHRA and CDR2 is YSYEKL. CDR3 length: 15 residues. The CDR3 DNA reads as TGCGCCAGCAGCCGCCTACTAGCGGGGGGAGACGAGCAGTACTTC. Its protein is CASSRLLAGGDEQYF.

The V call is TRBV30, the J call TRBJ1-6, with D possibly TRBD1 on 6 matching bases. This CDR3 has 14 amino acids. Germline V gene data show CDR1 as GTSNPN and CDR2 as SVGIG (reference sequence). Deletions cut 0 bases from V and 9 bases from J, with 12 bases between. The DNA for the CDR3 is TGTGCCTGGAGTGTACCAGGGGAAAGTTCACCCCTCCACTTT. This sequence encodes CAWSVPGESSPLHF.

The rearrangement links TRBV7-9 to TRBJ2-3, with TRBD2 matching over 13 bases. The CDR3 extends over 16 amino acids. Germline V CDR1 and CDR2: SEHNR, FQNEAQ (reference sequence). V lost 5 bases, J lost 4 bases, and 6 bases stayed unmatched. CDR3 nucleotides: TGTGCCAGCAGCATCGGACTAGCGGGAGTATCAGATACGCAGTATTTT. This encodes CASSIGLAGVSDTQYF. Full variable domain (rest looked up from reference TRBV7-9 and TRBJ2-3): DTGVSQNPRHKITKRGQNVTFRCDPISEHNRLYWYRQTLGQGPEFLTYFQNEAQLEKSRLLSDRFSAERPKGSFSTLEIQRTEQGDSAMYLCASSIGLAGVSDTQYFGPGTRLTVL.

The chain couples TRBV13 to TRBJ2-7; 8 bases fit TRBD1. With V trimmed by 4 bases and J by 3 bases, 8 bases remained unmatched. The CDR3 has 15 amino acids. CDR1 is PRHDT, CDR2 FYEKMQ, per germline (reference sequence). CDR3: CASSSRTGTYYEQYF. DNA for the CDR3: TGTGCCAGCAGCTCCAGGACAGGGACCTACTACGAGCAGTACTTC.

The CDR3: CASSLLGGPYNEQFF. The CDR3 coding sequence is TGTGCCAGCAGCTTATTAGGGGGTCCCTACAATGAGCAGTTCTTC. The chain combines TRBV7-3 with TRBJ2-1; possibly TRBD1 for D (6 bases). Germline lookup yields CDR1 SGHTA and CDR2 FQGTGA. This CDR3 region has 15 residues. Trimming pared 2 bases from V and 2 bases from J, leaving 10 bases between.

This chain joins TRBV9 and TRBJ2-7; 7 nucleotides line up with TRBD1. From germline, CDR1 is SGDLS and CDR2 YYNGEE. The CDR3 covers 16 residues. With 4 bases clipped from V and 0 bases from J, the junction kept 10 bases outside the gene matches. In DNA form, the CDR3 reads TGTGCCAGCAGCCAGTCAGGGACAGAGAGCTCCTACGAGCAGTACTTC. Its protein is CASSQSGTESSYEQYF. Drawing the rest from reference TRBV9 and TRBJ2-7, the complete variable domain is DSGVTQTPKHLITATGQRVTLRCSPRSGDLSVYWYQQSLDQGLQFLIQYYNGEERAKGNILERFSAQQFPDLHSELNLSSLELGDSALYFCASSQSGTESSYEQYFGPGTRLTVT.

The chain uses TRBV15 and TRBJ1-2, with a weak D call TRBD1 (6 bases). The germline CDR1 and CDR2 sequences are LNHNV and YYDKDF (reference sequence). The CDR3 contains 14 residues. Trimming took 8 bases from V and 0 from J, leaving 13 bases between them. The CDR3 here is CATSEGGANYGYTF. The CDR3 DNA reads TGTGCCACCTCGGAGGGGGGGGCTAACTATGGCTACACCTTC.

This chain uses TRBV7-9 with TRBJ1-5, with no clear D. CDR3 length equals 12 residues. Germline V CDR1 and CDR2: SEHNR, FQNEAQ (reference sequence). The V end was cut by 5 bases, the J end by 7 bases, with 9 bases between. Here the CDR3 reads CASSQEGQPQHF. The CDR3 region has the DNA TGTGCCAGCAGCCAAGAGGGACAGCCCCAGCATTTT.

In its sample, this clone was seen a few times. J is TRBJ1-2 and V is TRBV30; possible D gene TRBD1, 6 bases. V lost 4 bases and J 5 bases, leaving 14 bases between the germline ends. This CDR3 has 13 residues. Germline V gives CDR1 GTSNPN, CDR2 SVGIG (reference sequence). CDR3 loop: CAWTPGDGYGYTF. Written as DNA, the CDR3 is TGTGCCTGGACCCCAGGGGATGGATATGGCTACACCTTC. Full variable domain (missing parts from reference TRBV30 and TRBJ1-2): SQTIHQWPATLVQPVGSPLSLECTVEGTSNPNLYWYRQAAGRGLQLLFYSVGIGQISSEVPQNLSASRPQDRQFILSSKKLLLSDSGFYLCAWTPGDGYGYTFGSGTRLTVV.

The rearrangement uses TRBV6-5 and TRBJ2-1; 8 nucleotides match TRBD2. CDR3 length: 14 amino acids. Germline CDR1 reads MNHEY; CDR2 reads SVGAGI. V was clipped by 8 bases and J by 7 bases; unmatched bases: 10. CDR3 in amino acids: CASLPPGGPNEQFF. The CDR3 DNA reads TGTGCCAGCCTACCACCGGGAGGGCCGAATGAGCAGTTCTTC.

As regards this clone: One end of the junction does not line up with germline, which may come from a read error. The gene calls are TRBV7-7 and TRBJ2-1; TRBD1 is a possible D gene (6 bases). Per the germline V gene, CDR1 is SSHAT and CDR2 is FNYEAQ (reference sequence). There are 15 residues in the CDR3. The CDR3 loop is CASSKDSSSYNEQFF. In DNA, the CDR3 is TGTGCTAGCAGCAAGGACAGCAGCTCCTACAATGAGCAGTTCTTC.

This chain links TRBV19 with TRBJ2-2; D gene unclear. The CDR3 loop spans 15 amino acids. V was cut by 3 bases and J by 0 bases, with 8 bases left in between. CDR1 and CDR2 (germline): LNHDA, SQIVND (reference sequence). This chain's CDR3 is CASSMAQANTGELFF. CDR3 DNA: TGTGCCAGTAGTATGGCACAAGCGAACACCGGGGAGCTGTTTTTT. The full variable domain, in which reference TRBV19 and TRBJ2-2 provide the parts outside the CDR3, is DGGITQSPKYLFRKEGQNVTLSCEQNLNHDAMYWYRQDPGQGLRLIYYSQIVNDFQKGDIAEGYSVSREKKESFPLTVTSAQKNPTAFYLCASSMAQANTGELFFGEGSRLTVL.

The rearrangement uses TRBV5-1 and TRBJ1-1; 7 nucleotides agree with TRBD1. This CDR3 contains 18 residues. Germline V CDR1 and CDR2: SGHRS, YFSETQ. Trimming removed 6 bases from V and 3 bases from J; junction bases left unmatched: 20. CDR3 coding DNA: TGCGCCAGCAACCCAAACGTCAAGTTACAGGGGTTTGACACTGAAGCTTTCTTT. Residues: CASNPNVKLQGFDTEAFF.

The V and J genes are TRBV5-5 and TRBJ1-1, with TRBD1 matching over 9 bases. V dropped 4 bases and J dropped 1; count of bases not matched to a gene: 5. The CDR3 is 15 amino acids. CDR1 and CDR2 from the germline V gene are SGHKS and YYEKEE (reference sequence). CDR3 in amino acids: CASSLGTGQNTEAFF. The CDR3, as DNA: TGTGCCAGCAGCCTCGGGACAGGGCAGAACACTGAAGCTTTCTTT. The full variable domain, in which reference TRBV5-5 and TRBJ1-1 provide the parts outside the CDR3, is DAGVTQSPTHLIKTRGQQVTLRCSPISGHKSVSWYQQVLGQGPQFIFQYYEKEERGRGNFPDRFSARQFPNYSSELNVNALLLGDSALYLCASSLGTGQNTEAFFGQGTRLTVV.

As for this clone: Mismatch with germline at one junction end may stem from a read error. J is TRBJ2-5 and V is TRBV11-2, with TRBD2 matching 8 bases. The J call may be incorrect, as the DNA end agrees better with TRBJ2-7. The CDR3 consists of 12 residues. Germline CDR1 is SGHAT and CDR2 is FQNNGV. CDR3 nucleotide sequence: TGTGCCAGCATCTTAGCGGGGTACGAGCAGTACTTC. Protein: CASILAGYEQYF.

The chain has TRBV4-3 and TRBJ2-7, with 7 bases matching TRBD2. Germline V lookup: CDR1 LGHNA, CDR2 YSLEER. V shed 1 base and J 0 bases; nucleotides not matched to a gene: 3. The CDR3 extends over 15 amino acids. CDR3 sequence: CASSQGLAVSYEQYF. CDR3 sequence (DNA): TGCGCCAGCAGCCAAGGGCTAGCGGTCTCCTACGAGCAGTACTTC.

The genes are TRBV25-1 and TRBJ1-2, with D maybe TRBD1 (6 bases). Trimming cost V 6 bases and J 4 bases, with 18 bases left between them. The CDR3 sequence is 15 residues long. Germline V gives CDR1 MGHDK, CDR2 SYGVNS. CDR3 DNA: TGTGCCAGCAGGGGAGGGGGGTACTCGGGCTATGGCTACACCTTC. It codes for CASRGGGYSGYGYTF.

This clone was counted between two and nine times. The V and J genes are TRBV19 and TRBJ1-1, with 9 bases identical to TRBD1. Germline V gene data show CDR1 as LNHDA and CDR2 as SQIVND (reference sequence). The CDR3 is made up of 15 amino acids. V gave up 7 bases and J gave up 1 base; unmatched junction bases: 7. CDR3 coding DNA: TGTGCCAGTACCAACCCGGACAGGGGGAACACTGAAGCTTTCTTT. Translated, it gives CASTNPDRGNTEAFF.

The chain is built from TRBV7-3 and TRBJ2-3, with 7 nucleotides matching TRBD1. The CDR3 has 16 residues. Looked up from germline, CDR1 is SGHTA and CDR2 is FQGTGA. The ends lost 5 bases at V and 2 bases at J; junction bases unmatched: 10. The CDR3 nucleotides are TGTGCCAGCAGCCAGGGGGACGGTCGTACCACAGATACGCAGTATTTT. It is translated as CASSQGDGRTTDTQYF.

This chain connects TRBV9 to TRBJ2-2; 8 nucleotides match TRBD1. This CDR3 is built from 20 residues. The germline gives CDR1 SGDLS, CDR2 YYNGEE. With V trimmed by 0 bases and J by 3 bases, 16 bases remained unmatched. CDR3 sequence reads: CASSVGGPKIIQGDTGELFF. In DNA, the CDR3 is TGTGCCAGCAGCGTAGGGGGGCCGAAGATCATACAGGGGGACACCGGGGAGCTGTTTTTT.

The rearrangement uses TRBV20-1 and TRBJ1-1; a weak D match, TRBD1 (6 bases). Germline V CDR1 and CDR2: DFQATT, SNEGSKA (reference sequence). Trimming shortened V by 6 bases and J by 9 bases, and 14 bases separated the two germline ends. There are 11 residues in the CDR3. CDR3 in amino acids: CSARGGAKAFF. CDR3 DNA sequence: TGCAGTGCACGGGGGGGGGCTAAAGCTTTCTTT.

The rearrangement uses TRBV2 and TRBJ1-5; TRBD1 is a possible D gene (5 bases). From germline, CDR1 is SNHLY and CDR2 FYNNEI. Trimming removed 3 bases at V and 3 bases at J, with 12 bases between. The CDR3 runs 15 residues. CDR3 DNA: TGTGCCAGCAGTGATGGGCAGGGAAACAATCAGCCCCAGCATTTT. Amino acids: CASSDGQGNNQPQHF.

This clone occurred a few times. The genes are TRBV5-6 and TRBJ1-1; TRBD1 matches 11 bases. Trimming cost V 4 bases and J 4 bases; bases outside gene matches: 12. Germline V gene data show CDR1 as SGHDT and CDR2 as YYEEEE. CDR3 size: 17 residues. DNA for the CDR3: TGTGCCAGCAGCCTTCCGGGACAGGGGGGCGGGGGCACTGAAGCTTTCTTT. Residues: CASSLPGQGGGGTEAFF.

The chain combines TRBV7-6 with TRBJ2-1; tentative D call: TRBD2 (5 bases). The germline V gene has CDR1 SGHVS and CDR2 FNYEAQ. V was pared by 4 bases and J by 3 bases, with 13 bases between. CDR3 length: 15 amino acids. The CDR3 sequence is CASSSRSDFYNEQFF. The CDR3 nucleotides are TGTGCCAGCAGCTCACGATCGGACTTCTACAATGAGCAGTTCTTC.

The rearrangement uses TRBV30 and TRBJ2-1; tentatively, D is TRBD2 (5 bases). Germline-derived CDR1 and CDR2 are GTSNPN and SVGIG (reference sequence). This CDR3 contains 16 residues. Trimming pared 0 bases from V and 5 bases from J, leaving 17 bases between. CDR3 in amino acids: CAWSVRRRALDNEQFF. CDR3 DNA sequence: TGTGCCTGGAGTGTACGAAGGCGGGCACTTGACAATGAGCAGTTCTTC.

The CDR3 loop is CASSLRGPNTEAFF. For the CDR3, the DNA is TGTGCCAGCAGCTTGCGGGGCCCCAACACTGAAGCTTTCTTT. V and J are TRBV6-1 and TRBJ1-1; tentative D call: TRBD1 (5 bases). The CDR3 sequence is 14 residues long. The germline V gene encodes CDR1 MNHNS and CDR2 SASEGT. With 6 bases removed from V and 2 bases from J, the gap between germline ends came to 13 bases.

This sequence joins TRBV29-1 and TRBJ1-3; D unclear. The length of the CDR3 is 13 residues. Germline V gives CDR1 SQVTM, CDR2 ANQGSEA. Deletions cut 4 bases from V and 3 bases from J, with 10 bases between. The CDR3 DNA sequence: TGCAGCGTTGGGGAGCGGAGTGGAAACACCATATATTTT. This sequence encodes CSVGERSGNTIYF.

J is TRBJ1-1 and V is TRBV19; 12 positions match TRBD1. The V gene end was trimmed by 9 bases and the J gene end by 3 bases; junction bases not matched to a gene: 14. Germline V gene sequence: CDR1 LNHDA, CDR2 SQIVND (reference sequence). The CDR3 has 17 amino acids. Here the CDR3 reads CASWGQGAAWEDTEAFF. The CDR3 bases are TGTGCCAGCTGGGGACAGGGGGCAGCATGGGAAGACACTGAAGCTTTCTTT.

J is TRBJ2-5 and V is TRBV5-4; 14 bases map to TRBD2. The CDR3 is 17 amino acids. With V trimmed by 0 bases and J by 4 bases, 5 bases remained unmatched. Germline assignment: CDR1 SGHNT and CDR2 YYREEE (reference sequence). CDR3 DNA sequence: TGTGCCAGCAGCTTGGGACTAGCGGGAGGGCCCAGAGAGACCCAGTACTTC. Its protein product is CASSLGLAGGPRETQYF.